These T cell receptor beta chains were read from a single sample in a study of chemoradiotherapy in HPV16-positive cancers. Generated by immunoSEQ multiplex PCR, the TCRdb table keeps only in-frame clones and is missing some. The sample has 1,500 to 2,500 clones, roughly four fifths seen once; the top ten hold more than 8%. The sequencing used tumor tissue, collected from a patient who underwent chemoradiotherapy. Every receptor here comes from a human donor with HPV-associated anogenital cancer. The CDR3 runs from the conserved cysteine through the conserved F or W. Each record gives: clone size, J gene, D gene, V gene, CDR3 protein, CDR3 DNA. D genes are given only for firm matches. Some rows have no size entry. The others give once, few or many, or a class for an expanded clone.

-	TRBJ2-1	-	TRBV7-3	CASSPGTFSYNEQFF	TGTGCCAGCAGCCCCGGGACTTTCTCCTACAATGAGCAGTTCTTC
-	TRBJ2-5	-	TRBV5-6	CASSLIKSSGSGETQYF	TGTGCCAGCAGCTTGATTAAATCTTCAGGGAGCGGAGAGACCCAGTACTTC
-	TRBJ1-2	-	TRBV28	CASSLKGNYGYTF	TGTGCCAGCAGTTTGAAGGGTAACTATGGCTACACCTTC
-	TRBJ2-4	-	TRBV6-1	CASSIVAVAKNIQYF	TGTGCCAGCAGCATTGTAGCGGTAGCCAAAAACATTCAGTACTTC
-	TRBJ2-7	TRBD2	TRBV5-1	CASSPLADMPSYEQYF	TGCGCCAGCAGCCCACTAGCGGACATGCCCTCCTACGAGCAGTACTTC
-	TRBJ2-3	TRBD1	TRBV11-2	CASSSRPTGSTDTQYF	TGTGCCAGCAGCTCGAGGCCGACAGGGTCCACAGATACGCAGTATTTT
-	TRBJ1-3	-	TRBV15	CATSSAGGPGNTIYF	TGTGCCACCAGCAGCGCGGGGGGTCCTGGAAACACCATATATTTT
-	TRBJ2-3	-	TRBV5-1	CASSLTRGSTDTQYF	TGCGCCAGCAGCTTGACCAGAGGGAGCACAGATACGCAGTATTTT
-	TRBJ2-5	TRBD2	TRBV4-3	CASSQERGGQETQYF	TGCGCCAGCAGCCAAGAGCGGGGGGGCCAAGAGACCCAGTACTTC
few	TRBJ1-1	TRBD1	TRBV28	CAGRTGGANTEAFF	TGTGCCGGACGGACAGGGGGAGCGAACACTGAAGCTTTCTTT
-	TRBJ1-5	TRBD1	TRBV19	CASKKNSGQSNQPQHF	TGTGCCAGTAAAAAGAACTCGGGACAGAGCAATCAGCCCCAGCATTTT
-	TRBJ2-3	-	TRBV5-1	CASSLGMPLTDTQYF	TGCGCCAGCAGCCTTGGGATGCCTCTCACAGATACGCAGTATTTT
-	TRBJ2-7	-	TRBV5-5	CASSLEDVRSHEQYF	TGTGCCAGCAGCTTGGAGGACGTACGGTCCCACGAGCAGTACTTC
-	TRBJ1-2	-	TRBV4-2	CASNRDTGAYGYTF	TGTGCCAGCAACCGGGACACCGGGGCCTATGGCTACACCTTC
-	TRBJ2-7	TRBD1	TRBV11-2	CASSLDRSSGTGGYEQYF	TGTGCCAGCAGCTTAGATCGTTCCTCCGGGACAGGGGGCTACGAGCAGTACTTC
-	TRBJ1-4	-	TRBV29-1	CSVDTGTSNEKLFF	TGCAGCGTTGATACCGGGACCTCTAATGAAAAACTGTTTTTT
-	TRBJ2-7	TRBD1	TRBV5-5	CASRRGQSSYEQYF	TGTGCCAGCAGACGGGGACAGAGCTCCTACGAGCAGTACTTC
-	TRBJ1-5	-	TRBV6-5	CASSYNQRGDQPQHF	TGTGCCAGCAGTTACAATCAAAGGGGGGATCAGCCCCAGCATTTT
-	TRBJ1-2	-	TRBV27	CASSSPYRDGYTF	TGTGCCAGCAGTTCTCCCTACAGAGATGGCTACACCTTC
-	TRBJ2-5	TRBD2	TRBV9	CASSGSLSGGLETQYF	TGTGCCAGCAGCGGTTCTTTGAGCGGGGGGTTGGAGACCCAGTACTTC
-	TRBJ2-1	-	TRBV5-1	CASRFGGYNEQFF	TGCGCCAGCAGGTTCGGCGGCTACAATGAGCAGTTCTTC
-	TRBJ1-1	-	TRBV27	CASSLSQGVRTEAFF	TGTGCCAGCAGCCTTTCACAGGGAGTAAGGACTGAAGCTTTCTTT
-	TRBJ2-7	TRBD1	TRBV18	CASSQGAGNEQYF	TGTGCCAGCTCACAGGGGGCAGGAAACGAGCAGTACTTC
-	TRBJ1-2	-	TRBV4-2	CASSQADGSGARYGYTF	TGTGCCAGCAGCCAAGCGGACGGTAGTGGGGCGAGATATGGCTACACCTTC
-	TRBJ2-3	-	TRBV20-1	CSVGHTDTQYF	TGCAGTGTAGGGCATACAGATACGCAGTATTTT
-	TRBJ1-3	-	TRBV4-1	CASSQEGSGAGNTIYF	TGCGCCAGCAGCCAAGAAGGATCTGGGGCCGGAAACACCATATATTTT
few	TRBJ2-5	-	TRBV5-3	CARSLGEAGSWETQYF	TGTGCCAGAAGCTTGGGGGAGGCGGGGTCCTGGGAGACCCAGTACTTC
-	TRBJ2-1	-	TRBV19	CASSIGVPRNEQFF	TGTGCCAGTAGTATAGGTGTCCCGCGGAATGAGCAGTTCTTC
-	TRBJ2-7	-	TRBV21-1	CASSTLPGTSENCPTGSEQYF	TGTGCCAGCAGCACTCTTCCCGGGACTAGCGAGAATTGTCCTACAGGGAGCGAGCAGTACTTC
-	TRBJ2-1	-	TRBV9	CASSPLWGNEQFF	TGTGCCAGCAGCCCCCTCTGGGGGAATGAGCAGTTCTTC
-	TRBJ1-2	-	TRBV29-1	CSCSGASDYGYTF	TGCAGCTGTTCGGGGGCTTCCGACTATGGCTACACCTTC
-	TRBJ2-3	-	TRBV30	CAWSIDTDTQYF	TGTGCCTGGAGTATAGACACAGATACGCAGTATTTT
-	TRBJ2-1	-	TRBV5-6	CASSYGRSSYNEQFF	TGTGCCAGCAGCTATGGACGGAGCTCCTACAATGAGCAGTTCTTC
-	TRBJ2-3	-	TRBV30	CAWSLGGSTDTQYF	TGTGCCTGGAGTCTGGGCGGCTCTACAGATACGCAGTATTTT
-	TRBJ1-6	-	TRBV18	CASSDGLPDNSPLHF	TGTGCCAGCTCGGACGGACTGCCTGATAATTCACCCCTCCACTTT
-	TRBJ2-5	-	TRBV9	CASSNTRQETQYF	TGTGCCAGCAGCAACACACGCCAAGAGACCCAGTACTTC
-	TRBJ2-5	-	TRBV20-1	CSARGEETQYF	TGCAGTGCTAGAGGTGAAGAGACCCAGTACTTC
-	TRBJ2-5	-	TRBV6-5	CASKNQETQYF	TGTGCCAGCAAGAACCAAGAGACCCAGTACTTC
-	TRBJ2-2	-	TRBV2	CASSDRVNTGELFF	TGTGCCAGCAGTGACAGGGTAAACACCGGGGAGCTGTTTTTT
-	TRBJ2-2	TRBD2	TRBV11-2	CASRTAGGGVGELFF	TGTGCCAGCAGAACTGCGGGGGGAGGTGTCGGGGAGCTGTTTTTT
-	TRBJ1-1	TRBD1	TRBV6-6	CASSYSQGGTEAFF	TGTGCCAGCAGTTACTCGCAGGGGGGGACTGAAGCTTTCTTT
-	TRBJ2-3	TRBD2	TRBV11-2	CASSLAAGGGDTQYF	TGTGCCAGCAGCTTAGCTGCGGGAGGGGGAGATACGCAGTATTTT
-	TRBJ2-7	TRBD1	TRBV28	CASSFDRGFYEQYF	TGTGCCAGCAGTTTTGACAGGGGATTCTACGAGCAGTACTTC
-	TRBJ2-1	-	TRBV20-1	CSAPEGEQFF	TGCAGTGCCCCCGAGGGGGAGCAGTTCTTC
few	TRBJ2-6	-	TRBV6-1	CASSASVGLGANVLTF	TGTGCCAGCAGTGCTAGTGTGGGCCTCGGGGCCAACGTCCTGACTTTC